Listed below are T cell receptor beta chains from one sample, sequenced in a study of T cell repertoires in cytomegalovirus infection. The antigens these receptors bind are not known. Using its own MiXCR run on the reads, TCRdb lists one record per CDR3 protein. The repertoire holds hundreds of thousands of distinct CDR3 sequences, with roughly 31% as singletons. The starting material was cultured CD8+ T cells from PBMCs, obtained from culture after CMV antigen stimulation. These receptors originate from a human donor in good health (CMV status not recorded). Some clones in this sample may be carry-over from other donors' samples. Both conserved end residues are part of each CDR3. The order of the fields is clone size, D gene, J gene, V gene, CDR3 protein, CDR3 DNA. The D gene is left open where the match is weak. Only part of the rows carry a size: once, few, many, or a class if the clone is expanded.

clone_size: -; d_call: -; j_call: TRBJ2-7; v_call: TRBV19; cdr3_aa: CASSIGGPPREQYF; cdr3_nt: TGTGCCAGTAGTATAGGGGGGCCGCCGAGGGAGCAGTACTTC
clone_size: -; d_call: -; j_call: TRBJ2-7; v_call: TRBV18; cdr3_aa: CASSPVRVNNEQYF; cdr3_nt: TGTGCCAGCTCACCAGTAAGGGTAAACAACGAGCAGTACTTC
clone_size: few; d_call: TRBD2; j_call: TRBJ2-7; v_call: TRBV27; cdr3_aa: CASTAGAGYEQYF; cdr3_nt: TGTGCCAGTACCGCGGGAGCAGGATACGAGCAGTACTTC
clone_size: few; d_call: TRBD1; j_call: TRBJ1-4; v_call: TRBV28; cdr3_aa: CASSLQGAREKLFF; cdr3_nt: TGTGCCAGCAGCTTACAGGGGGCGCGGGAAAAACTGTTTTTT
clone_size: many; d_call: TRBD2; j_call: TRBJ2-5; v_call: TRBV7-8; cdr3_aa: CASSSPRSGGMRGETQYF; cdr3_nt: TGTGCCAGCAGCTCACCAAGGTCGGGGGGGATGAGGGGAGAGACCCAGTACTTC
clone_size: few; d_call: -; j_call: TRBJ1-6; v_call: TRBV27; cdr3_aa: CAIGPGRHLNSPLHF; cdr3_nt: TGTGCCATCGGCCCGGGACGGCACCTAAATTCACCCCTCCACTTT
clone_size: few; d_call: TRBD1; j_call: TRBJ1-1; v_call: TRBV6-5; cdr3_aa: CASSYSRTGTSEAFF; cdr3_nt: TGTGCCAGCAGTTACTCGCGGACAGGCACATCTGAAGCTTTCTTT
clone_size: -; d_call: -; j_call: TRBJ2-7; v_call: TRBV29-1; cdr3_aa: CSVHGENSYEQYF; cdr3_nt: TGCAGCGTTCATGGGGAAAACTCCTACGAGCAGTACTTC
clone_size: -; d_call: -; j_call: TRBJ1-1; v_call: TRBV3-1; cdr3_aa: CASSHEKGAFF; cdr3_nt: TGTGCCAGCAGCCATGAAAAAGGAGCTTTCTTT
clone_size: -; d_call: -; j_call: TRBJ2-1; v_call: TRBV12-3/TRBV12-4; cdr3_aa: CASSPLLEWRHNEQFF; cdr3_nt: TGTGCCAGCAGTCCGCTACTAGAATGGCGCCACAATGAGCAGTTCTTC
clone_size: -; d_call: TRBD1; j_call: TRBJ1-3; v_call: TRBV20-1; cdr3_aa: CSATDRVSSSGNTIYF; cdr3_nt: TGCAGTGCCACGGACAGGGTCAGTTCCTCTGGAAACACCATATATTTT
clone_size: few; d_call: -; j_call: TRBJ2-3; v_call: TRBV6-1; cdr3_aa: CASSEPSGDTQYF; cdr3_nt: TGTGCCAGCAGTGAACCCAGCGGGGATACGCAGTATTTT
clone_size: few; d_call: TRBD1; j_call: TRBJ2-1; v_call: TRBV7-9; cdr3_aa: CASSYGTGGTVGQFF; cdr3_nt: TGTGCCAGCAGCTACGGGACAGGAGGTACAGTAGGGCAGTTCTTC
clone_size: -; d_call: TRBD2; j_call: TRBJ2-2; v_call: TRBV6-1; cdr3_aa: CASSEFPNVGGAWDTGELFF; cdr3_nt: TGTGCCAGCAGTGAATTTCCGAACGTCGGGGGGGCCTGGGACACCGGGGAGCTGTTTTTT
clone_size: -; d_call: -; j_call: TRBJ2-1; v_call: TRBV19; cdr3_aa: CASSFAWNNPYNEQFF; cdr3_nt: TGTGCCAGTTCTTTCGCATGGAACAACCCCTACAATGAGCAGTTCTTC
clone_size: few; d_call: -; j_call: TRBJ1-5; v_call: TRBV27; cdr3_aa: CASSPIIGLSNQPQHF; cdr3_nt: TGTGCCAGCAGTCCTATAATCGGGCTGAGCAATCAGCCCCAGCATTTT
clone_size: few; d_call: -; j_call: TRBJ2-3; v_call: TRBV25-1; cdr3_aa: CASSESLGTDTQYF; cdr3_nt: TGTGCCAGCAGTGAATCTTTAGGGACAGATACGCAGTATTTT
clone_size: -; d_call: -; j_call: TRBJ2-3; v_call: TRBV7-3; cdr3_aa: CASSLTSVLSTDTQYF; cdr3_nt: TGTGCCAGCAGCTTAACGTCAGTCCTTAGCACAGATACGCAGTATTTT
clone_size: -; d_call: TRBD1; j_call: TRBJ1-1; v_call: TRBV6-5; cdr3_aa: CASSYGWTGGTEAFF; cdr3_nt: TGTGCCAGCAGTTACGGATGGACAGGAGGAACTGAAGCTTTCTTT
clone_size: many; d_call: TRBD1; j_call: TRBJ2-5; v_call: TRBV7-2; cdr3_aa: CASSSRQGWETQYF; cdr3_nt: TGTGCCAGCAGCTCCCGACAGGGTTGGGAGACCCAGTACTTC
clone_size: few; d_call: TRBD1; j_call: TRBJ2-1; v_call: TRBV7-6; cdr3_aa: CASNTGGNEQFF; cdr3_nt: TGTGCCAGCAATACAGGGGGAAATGAGCAGTTCTTC
clone_size: few; d_call: TRBD2; j_call: TRBJ2-1; v_call: TRBV11-1; cdr3_aa: CASRWRGEFPYNEQFF; cdr3_nt: TGTGCCAGCAGGTGGCGGGGGGAATTCCCTTACAATGAGCAGTTCTTC
clone_size: -; d_call: -; j_call: TRBJ1-2; v_call: TRBV6-6; cdr3_aa: CASSYSGRAGPGDGYTF; cdr3_nt: TGTGCCAGCAGTTACTCTGGTAGGGCGGGACCGGGAGATGGCTACACCTTC
clone_size: -; d_call: -; j_call: TRBJ1-3; v_call: TRBV10-3; cdr3_aa: CAIAGGDSSGNTIYF; cdr3_nt: TGTGCCATCGCCGGGGGTGACAGCTCTGGAAACACCATATATTTT
clone_size: -; d_call: -; j_call: TRBJ1-6; v_call: TRBV5-4; cdr3_aa: CASSFWGGNSPLHF; cdr3_nt: TGTGCCAGCAGCTTCTGGGGAGGGAATTCACCCCTCCACTTT
clone_size: -; d_call: -; j_call: TRBJ1-1; v_call: TRBV7-1; cdr3_aa: CAGGTTNTEAFF; cdr3_nt: TGTGCCGGGGGGACGACGAACACTGAAGCTTTCTTT
clone_size: few; d_call: -; j_call: TRBJ1-6; v_call: TRBV5-4; cdr3_aa: CASSRDTRSSYNSPLHF; cdr3_nt: TGTGCCAGCAGCAGGGACACCCGAAGCTCCTATAATTCACCCCTCCACTTT
clone_size: -; d_call: TRBD1; j_call: TRBJ2-5; v_call: TRBV10-3; cdr3_aa: CAINESGQTPFKTQYF; cdr3_nt: TGTGCCATCAATGAGTCGGGACAGACGCCTTTTAAGACCCAGTACTTC
clone_size: -; d_call: -; j_call: TRBJ2-2; v_call: TRBV2; cdr3_aa: CASSELWISSTGELFF; cdr3_nt: TGTGCCAGCAGTGAACTTTGGATAAGTAGCACCGGGGAGCTGTTTTTT
clone_size: few; d_call: TRBD1; j_call: TRBJ2-3; v_call: TRBV7-9; cdr3_aa: CASRTTTGGGGSDTQYF; cdr3_nt: TGTGCCAGCAGGACCACGACAGGGGGGGGGGGCTCAGATACGCAGTATTTT
clone_size: -; d_call: -; j_call: TRBJ1-5; v_call: TRBV5-6; cdr3_aa: CASSLGGYAYSNQPQHF; cdr3_nt: TGTGCCAGCAGCTTGGGCGGATACGCTTATAGCAATCAGCCCCAGCATTTT
clone_size: -; d_call: -; j_call: TRBJ2-1; v_call: TRBV10-3; cdr3_aa: CAAGDNEQFF; cdr3_nt: TGTGCCGCCGGCGACAATGAGCAGTTCTTC
clone_size: few; d_call: -; j_call: TRBJ2-3; v_call: TRBV7-9; cdr3_aa: CASSFGIRTDTQYF; cdr3_nt: TGTGCCAGCAGCTTCGGGATTCGCACAGATACGCAGTATTTT
clone_size: -; d_call: -; j_call: TRBJ1-5; v_call: TRBV10-3; cdr3_aa: CATTGQKNQPQHF; cdr3_nt: TGTGCCACGACCGGGCAAAAGAATCAGCCCCAGCATTTT
clone_size: few; d_call: -; j_call: TRBJ1-2; v_call: TRBV2; cdr3_aa: CASSGRANYGYTF; cdr3_nt: TGTGCCAGCAGTGGACGGGCTAACTATGGCTACACCTTC
clone_size: -; d_call: TRBD1; j_call: TRBJ1-2; v_call: TRBV24-1; cdr3_aa: CATSDRDSNYGYTF; cdr3_nt: TGTGCCACCAGTGATCGGGACAGCAACTATGGCTACACCTTC
clone_size: -; d_call: -; j_call: TRBJ2-1; v_call: TRBV25-1; cdr3_aa: CASSAPSEQFF; cdr3_nt: TGTGCCAGCAGTGCTCCAAGTGAGCAGTTCTTC
clone_size: -; d_call: -; j_call: TRBJ2-1; v_call: TRBV29-1; cdr3_aa: CSAVQSSYNEQFF; cdr3_nt: TGCAGCGCAGTCCAGAGCTCCTACAATGAGCAGTTCTTC